The clone carrying this TCR beta chain was seen many times. The sample belongs to a study of CD8+CD57+ T cells in acquired aplastic anemia. This CDR3 has 13 residues. Germline-derived CDR1 and CDR2 are SGHTS and YDEGEE. V lost 3 bases, J lost 1 base, and 7 bases lay in between. Genomic DNA served as template for TCR beta VDJ and CDR3 profiling. Each CDR3 protein is one row after TCRdb ran MiXCR on the reads. Counted here are over 150,000 distinct CDR3 sequences, about 60% occurring once; the ten biggest clones make up approximately 42%. Those patients picked for sequencing had displayed CD8+CD57+ cell expansion on flow cytometry. The cohort consisted entirely of patients having severe acquired aplastic anemia.

Source material: sorted CD4+, CD8+, or CD8+CD57+ T cells (not recorded which) from PBMCs. J is TRBJ1-1 and V is TRBV5-8, with no clear D. The TCR sequence derives from a human donor with aplastic anemia. The CDR3 reads CASSYQGNTEAFF. The DNA of the CDR3 is TGTGCCAGCAGCTACCAAGGGAACACTGAAGCTTTCTTT. Supplemented by reference TRBV5-8 and TRBJ1-1, the full variable domain reads EAGVTQSPTHLIKTRGQQATLRCSPISGHTSVYWYQQALGLGLQFLLWYDEGEERNRGNFPPRFSGRQFPNYSSELNVNALELEDSALYLCASSYQGNTEAFFGQGTRLTVV.